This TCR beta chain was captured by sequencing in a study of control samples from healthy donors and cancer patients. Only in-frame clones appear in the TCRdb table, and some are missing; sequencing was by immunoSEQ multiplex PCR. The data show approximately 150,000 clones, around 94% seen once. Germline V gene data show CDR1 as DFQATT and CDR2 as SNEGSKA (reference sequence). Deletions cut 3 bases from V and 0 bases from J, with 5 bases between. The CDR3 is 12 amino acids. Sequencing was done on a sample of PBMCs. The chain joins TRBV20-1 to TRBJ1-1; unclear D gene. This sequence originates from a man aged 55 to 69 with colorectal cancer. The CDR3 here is CSASQMNTEAFF. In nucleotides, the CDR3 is TGCAGTGCTAGTCAGATGAACACTGAAGCTTTCTTT.